The 5 T cell receptor beta chains in this list originate from one sample, sequenced in a study of long-term antiretroviral therapy in people with HIV (dated by TCRdb to about 2022). Sequencing of the TRB variable region was done with the immunoSEQ hsTCRB v3.0 assay at survey level resolution. Imported from immuneACCESS, the table was reduced by TCRdb to in-frame sequences with V and J called. These copies leave out some clones; in studies compared against another copy, an unresolved V gene accounts for under half, and the cause of the remainder is not known. In all, the sample holds tens of thousands of clones, and about 83% of those were seen once. The top ten clonotypes cover roughly 9% of the sample. The sample here was unsorted PBMCs, taken 4.8 to 5 years after starting antiretroviral therapy. All receptors come from a man between 35 and 55 years old with HIV.

Written as DNA, the CDR3 is TGTGCCAGCAGGCTAACAAGGGCCGGTAGGAATGAGCAGTTCTTC. Translation gives CASRLTRAGRNEQFF. The chain recombines TRBV14 with TRBJ2-1; D unresolved. The CDR3 spans 15 residues. Germline loops: CDR1 SGHDN, CDR2 FVKESK. The germline V and J ends were trimmed by 6 bases and 7 bases, with 19 bases remaining between them.

The chain recombines TRBV28 with TRBJ1-2; D is unclear. CDR1 MDHEN and CDR2 SYDVKM come from the germline V gene. Trimming took 7 bases from V and 2 from J, leaving 14 bases between them. The CDR3 length is 14 residues. CDR3 residues: CASKFPGTNYGYTF. CDR3 nucleotide sequence: TGTGCCAGCAAGTTTCCGGGAACCAACTATGGCTACACCTTC.

The chain links TRBV18 to TRBJ1-1, with 8 nucleotides matching TRBD1. The CDR3 contains 15 residues. Per germline, CDR1 KGHSH and CDR2 LQKENI. Germline trimming cut 2 bases from V and 4 bases from J; bases unmatched to any gene: 6. DNA of the CDR3: TGTGCCAGCTCACCAGCAGGGGGCGAATCCACTGAAGCTTTCTTT. Translating gives CASSPAGGESTEAFF.

V is TRBV30 and J is TRBJ1-1; no reliable D call. The V and J ends lost 3 bases and 8 bases respectively, with 13 bases between them. Germline assignment: CDR1 GTSNPN and CDR2 SVGIG (reference sequence). The CDR3 totals 12 residues. The CDR3 here is CAWSPRQSEAFF. In DNA form, the CDR3 reads TGTGCCTGGAGCCCCAGACAATCCGAAGCTTTCTTT.

The gene calls are TRBV5-8 and TRBJ2-3; 8 bases align to TRBD1. Germline loops: CDR1 SGHTS, CDR2 YDEGEE. The CDR3 covers 14 residues. V dropped 4 bases and J dropped 3; count of bases not matched to a gene: 4. The CDR3 loop reads CASSRDRRTDTQYF. The CDR3 DNA is TGTGCCAGCAGCCGGGACAGGAGGACAGATACGCAGTATTTT.